Sequencing of this TCR beta chain was carried out in a study of early T cells in non-severe SARS-CoV-2 infection. TCRdb reanalysed the 5' RACE reads using MiXCR and keeps one entry per CDR3 protein. Of tens of thousands of distinct CDR3 sequences listed, less than 15% are singletons. V was pared by 0 bases and J by 1 base, with 3 bases of the junction left unmatched. This CDR3 has 15 residues. Germline loops: CDR1 SGHRS, CDR2 YFSETQ. The rearrangement joins TRBV5-1 to TRBJ2-5; 7 bases match TRBD1. This sequence originates from an adult who was a healthcare worker with PCR-confirmed SARS-CoV-2 infection or an uninfected control (not recorded which). The donor label of this sample is uncertain. The material sequenced was whole blood, taken at baseline. CDR3 DNA: TGCGCCAGCAGCTTGGGGGGACAGATCCAAGAGACCCAGTACTTC. Translation gives CASSLGGQIQETQYF.